This entry lists 19 T cell receptor beta chains sequenced from one sample in a study of CD8+ T cells in alopecia areata. As the sequencing template, cDNA was produced by extracting RNA and reverse transcribing it. Assay: immunoSEQ multiplex PCR; the TCRdb copy retains only in-frame clones and omits some. The table shows 25,000 to 35,000 clones, with roughly 58% occurring only once. Material for sequencing was NKG2D-high CD8+ T cells sorted from blood. Every receptor here comes from a human donor with alopecia areata.

The V and J genes are TRBV4-3 and TRBJ1-6; no reliable D call. V was clipped by 1 base and J by 0 bases, with 7 bases between them. This CDR3 is built from 16 residues. CDR1 is LGHNA and CDR2 is YSLEER in the germline V gene. The CDR3 is CASSQGEGSYNSPLHF. The CDR3 DNA reads as TGCGCCAGCAGCCAAGGGGAGGGCTCCTATAATTCACCCCTCCACTTT.

This clone occurred a few times. For the CDR3, the DNA is TGTGCCAGCAGCGCGACTAGCGGGAGTGTTTACGAGCAGTACTTC. Translated: CASSATSGSVYEQYF. The chain joins TRBV2 to TRBJ2-7; 12 bases are shared with TRBD2. Germline CDR1 SNHLY, CDR2 FYNNEI. CDR3 size: 15 residues. After removal of 6 bases from V and 4 bases from J, the junction contained 7 bases not matched to a gene.

As for this clone: Other nucleotide sequences in the sample specify the same CDR3. The CDR3 DNA reads TGTGCCAGTAGTATAGTTGGTAACAATGAGCAGTTCTTC. Amino acids: CASSIVGNNEQFF. This rearrangement joins TRBV19 to TRBJ2-1; no clear D. Between the trimmed V and J ends, which lost 1 base and 5 bases, there was a span of 6 bases. This CDR3 is built from 13 residues. CDR1 is LNHDA, CDR2 SQIVND, per germline (reference sequence).

This chain joins TRBV27 and TRBJ2-7, with D possibly TRBD1 on 5 matching bases. The CDR3 extends over 13 amino acids. Germline loops: CDR1 MNHEY, CDR2 SMNVEV (reference sequence). The V gene lost 4 bases and the J gene lost 7 bases, with 14 bases spanning the gap. This chain's CDR3 is CASSYSQGWEQYF. The DNA of the CDR3 is TGTGCCAGCAGTTACTCCCAGGGTTGGGAGCAGTACTTC.

The chain has TRBV7-9 and TRBJ2-7; no definite D call. The length of the CDR3 is 13 residues. The V gene's germline CDR1 is SEHNR and CDR2 FQNEAQ (reference sequence). Deletions cut 2 bases from V and 2 bases from J, with 7 bases between. The CDR3 loop is CASSLLNTYEQYF. The CDR3 region has the DNA TGTGCCAGCAGCTTATTAAATACCTACGAGCAGTACTTC.

A note on this clone: The same CDR3 can be traced to other DNA sequences in this sample. The rearrangement uses TRBV2 and TRBJ2-3; 7 nucleotides align to TRBD2. With V trimmed by 3 bases and J by 4 bases, 7 bases remained unmatched. This CDR3 spans 15 amino acids. Per the germline V gene, CDR1 is SNHLY and CDR2 is FYNNEI. The DNA for the CDR3 is TGTGCCAGCAGTGATCAACGGGAGGAAGCAGATACGCAGTATTTT. This translates into CASSDQREEADTQYF.

This clone came up a few times. This chain connects TRBV4-3 to TRBJ2-7; D is unresolved. With 4 bases removed from V and 7 bases from J, the gap between germline ends came to 17 bases. The CDR3 loop spans 14 amino acids. Germline V lookup: CDR1 LGHNA, CDR2 YSLEER. This CDR3 is CASSPFRGPREQYF. For the CDR3, the DNA is TGCGCCAGCAGCCCATTCCGCGGACCTAGGGAGCAGTACTTC.

This clone is a singleton in its sample. The V and J genes are TRBV4-3 and TRBJ2-2; weak D call: TRBD2 (6 bases). With 0 bases removed from V and 4 bases from J, the gap between germline ends came to 18 bases. This CDR3 is built from 18 residues. Germline loops: CDR1 LGHNA, CDR2 YSLEER. The CDR3 DNA is TGCGCCAGCAGCCAAGATGTCTGGGGGGAAGGTATCACCGGGGAGCTGTTTTTT. Translation: CASSQDVWGEGITGELFF.

This rearrangement joins TRBV2 to TRBJ1-6; TRBD1 agrees at 11 bases. The CDR3 length is 16 residues. The trim removed 3 bases at V and 6 bases at J, leaving 4 bases unmatched. Germline values: CDR1 SNHLY, CDR2 FYNNEI. As DNA, the CDR3 is TGTGCCAGCAGTGACGGGACAGGGGGACTTAATTCACCCCTCCACTTT. As protein: CASSDGTGGLNSPLHF.

The chain has TRBV7-9 and TRBJ2-7; 11 bases are a match to TRBD2. Germline values: CDR1 SEHNR, CDR2 FQNEAQ (reference sequence). The CDR3 extends over 16 amino acids. V trimming: 0 bases; J trimming: 3 bases; junction bases outside the gene matches: 4. CDR3 sequence: CASSLAPGLADYEQYF. Here the CDR3 DNA reads TGTGCCAGCAGCTTAGCCCCGGGACTAGCGGACTACGAGCAGTACTTC.

V is TRBV7-6 and J is TRBJ2-5; 9 bases align to TRBD2. The germline V gene has CDR1 SGHVS and CDR2 FNYEAQ. CDR3 length equals 16 residues. J was trimmed by 1 base and V by 5 bases; bases with no gene match: 8. The DNA for the CDR3 is TGTGCCAGCAGCCCTCTGCTAGCGGGACTCCAAGAGACCCAGTACTTC. It translates to CASSPLLAGLQETQYF.

The sample holds one count of this clone. The chain combines TRBV6-5 with TRBJ2-5; 9 positions match TRBD1. V lost 5 bases, J lost 3 bases, and 7 bases stayed unmatched. This CDR3 comprises 15 residues. Germline V lookup: CDR1 MNHEY, CDR2 SVGAGI. CDR3 nucleotides: TGTGCCAGCAGTGTGTTACAGGGGGCGAAAGAGACCCAGTACTTC. It encodes CASSVLQGAKETQYF.

The chain joins TRBV13 to TRBJ2-3; D call uncertain. The V gene lost 4 bases and the J gene lost 8 bases, with 16 bases spanning the gap. The CDR3 contains 14 residues. Germline CDR1 reads PRHDT; CDR2 reads FYEKMQ (reference sequence). The CDR3 coding sequence is TGTGCCAGCAGCTCATTTGGACGGAACTTTACGCAGTATTTT. Translation: CASSSFGRNFTQYF.

The table lists this clone with a few counts. The V call is TRBV9, the J call TRBJ2-1; no clear D. V lost 4 bases and J 6 bases, leaving 11 bases between the germline ends. This CDR3 region has 13 residues. The V gene's germline CDR1 is SGDLS and CDR2 YYNGEE. The CDR3: CASSPHYPNEQFF. For the CDR3, the DNA is TGTGCCAGCAGCCCACACTACCCCAATGAGCAGTTCTTC.

The gene calls are TRBV5-1 and TRBJ2-7; D possibly corresponds to TRBD2 (5 bases). The CDR3 sequence is 13 residues long. Germline lookup yields CDR1 SGHRS and CDR2 YFSETQ. Trimming pared 0 bases from V and 3 bases from J, leaving 7 bases between. The CDR3 protein is CASSLATNYEQYF. In nucleotides, the CDR3 is TGCGCCAGCAGCTTGGCGACTAACTACGAGCAGTACTTC.

This clone has a handful of counts. The chain recombines TRBV29-1 with TRBJ2-3; the D is unclear. The CDR3 has 14 amino acids. CDR1 SQVTM and CDR2 ANQGSEA come from the germline V gene. V gave up 0 bases and J gave up 0 bases, with 7 bases separating them. The CDR3 here is CSVEELRSTDTQYF. Written as DNA, the CDR3 is TGCAGCGTTGAAGAACTTAGAAGCACAGATACGCAGTATTTT.

The gene calls are TRBV29-1 and TRBJ1-1; D remains ambiguous. Germline V lookup: CDR1 SQVTM, CDR2 ANQGSEA. The V end lost 7 bases, the J end lost 1 base, and 10 bases lay between the germline ends. This CDR3 has 12 residues. The CDR3 nucleotides are TGCAGCGCATGCGAGGGGAACACTGAAGCTTTCTTT. Translated, it gives CSACEGNTEAFF.

The rearrangement joins TRBV5-1 to TRBJ1-1, with D possibly being TRBD1 (6 bases). Germline V gives CDR1 SGHRS, CDR2 YFSETQ. This CDR3 contains 14 residues. With 4 bases removed from V and 6 bases from J, the gap between germline ends came to 16 bases. CDR3 amino acids: CASSAGTSFPEAFF. CDR3 coding DNA: TGCGCCAGCAGCGCCGGGACATCTTTCCCTGAAGCTTTCTTT.

The chain employs TRBV29-1 and TRBJ2-4, with D perhaps TRBD1 (6 bases). The germline V gene encodes CDR1 SQVTM and CDR2 ANQGSEA. The ends were cut back, 4 bases at V and 2 bases at J, with 15 bases in the middle. The CDR3 totals 15 residues. This CDR3 reads CSVVLSGDTKNIQYF. CDR3 coding DNA: TGCAGCGTTGTCCTGTCAGGGGATACCAAAAACATTCAGTACTTC. The variable domain in full, completed from reference TRBV29-1 and TRBJ2-4, reads SAVISQKPSRDICQRGTSLTIQCQVDSQVTMMFWYRQQPGQSLTLIATANQGSEATYESGFVIDKFPISRPNLTFSTLTVSNMSPEDSSIYLCSVVLSGDTKNIQYFGAGTRLSVL.